Listed below are T cell receptor beta chains from one sample, sequenced in a study of cytomegalovirus exposure and HLA in healthy donors. The repertoire was sequenced with immunoSEQ multiplex PCR; TCRdb's copy has only in-frame clones and lacks some. The repertoire includes some 130,000 clones, around 70% of them detected once, and 6% to 8% sits in the top ten. The specimen was PBMCs. These receptors were collected from a male donor in good health and CMV-seronegative. Each CDR3 is given with its conserved first and last residue. D genes are given only for firm matches.

v_call	j_call	d_call	cdr3_aa
TRBV7-2	TRBJ1-2	TRBD1	CASSVRDRGSYGYTF
TRBV19	TRBJ1-1	.	CASNGVNTEAFF
TRBV5-1	TRBJ1-1	TRBD1	CASSIAPGTENTEAFF
TRBV6-6	TRBJ2-7	.	CASSETAIYEQYF
TRBV27	TRBJ2-3	.	CASSFKPLEDTQYF
TRBV27	TRBJ2-3	.	CASSLRGYTQYF
TRBV21-1	TRBJ1-1	.	CASSGRDRVWTEAFF
TRBV7-9	TRBJ2-7	.	CSSSLAGVGDEQYF
TRBV28	TRBJ1-1	TRBD1	CASSFVRLAKTGDWEKEAFF
TRBV28	TRBJ2-7	TRBD2	CASSINSGGTYEQYF
TRBV28	TRBJ2-7	TRBD2	CASRGLAGVAYEQYF
TRBV5-1	TRBJ1-1	TRBD1	CASSPLTGREAFF
TRBV10-1	TRBJ2-3	.	CASSGTPEGWTDTQYF
TRBV28	TRBJ2-7	.	CGAAGDRIGGYEQYF
TRBV9	TRBJ2-3	TRBD2	CASSPLAGGTTDTQYF
TRBV18	TRBJ2-5	TRBD1	CASSPRTGFQETQYF
TRBV6-4	TRBJ1-6	TRBD1	CASSDDAGGNSPLHF
TRBV18	TRBJ1-5	.	CASSRLNDQPQHF
TRBV4-2	TRBJ2-3	.	CASSQGNSGDTQYF
TRBV18	TRBJ2-1	TRBD1	CASSPLTQGVDEQFF
TRBV19	TRBJ2-7	TRBD2	CASSPPGLADYEQYF
TRBV4-3	TRBJ1-5	TRBD1	CASSQTGGAGVGQPQHF
TRBV4-1	TRBJ1-6	.	CASSVTGPSPLHF
TRBV6-5	TRBJ2-7	.	CASSSVLTYEQYF
TRBV18	TRBJ2-7	TRBD1	CASSPFDRGLTYEQYF
TRBV5-6	TRBJ2-7	TRBD1	CASSPNPRDRISEQYF
TRBV4-1	TRBJ2-2	TRBD2	CASSQQTGTMNTGELFF
TRBV27	TRBJ1-4	TRBD1	CASSTPGTGDEKLFF
TRBV7-7	TRBJ2-1	.	CASSPDLTHSYNEQFF
TRBV28	TRBJ2-1	.	CASSGREGGGHVYNEQFF
TRBV9	TRBJ1-6	TRBD1	CASSAGTGDYNSPLHF
TRBV5-5	TRBJ2-3	.	CASSSGHNTDTQYF
TRBV7-9	TRBJ2-3	.	CASSLYTGRTDTQYF
TRBV7-8	TRBJ1-6	TRBD1	CASSLDCGTGNRSPLHF
TRBV30	TRBJ1-1	TRBD1	CASSSGTGGFEAFF
TRBV7-2	TRBJ1-5	.	CASSWGLTGPNQPQHF
TRBV7-9	TRBJ1-2	.	CASSFAGGDYGYTF
TRBV2	TRBJ2-7	TRBD1	CANPGQRMYEQYF
TRBV27	TRBJ2-5	.	CASSLTEAQETQYF
TRBV5-1	TRBJ2-1	TRBD1	CASSFFLDRVLDEQFF
TRBV7-2	TRBJ2-7	TRBD1	CASSLKTPGQGSYEQYF
TRBV18	TRBJ1-2	.	CASSPESLVSYGYTF
TRBV28	TRBJ2-7	TRBD2	CASSSRTSPSSILYEQYF
TRBV19	TRBJ1-5	.	CASGGGFRQPQHF
TRBV6-5	TRBJ2-7	TRBD1	CASSADRGYEQYF
TRBV28	TRBJ2-1	.	CASSLLAGVGNEQFF
TRBV11-2	.	TRBD2	CASSLIPSGYEQYF
TRBV5-4	TRBJ2-2	.	CAFLGRLNTGELFF
TRBV6-5	TRBJ1-1	.	CASSLVGQKFGEAFF